This TCR beta chain originates from a study of blood T cell repertoires in COVID-19. Original methodology: Counts of nucleated cells, estimated from reference gene primer amplification, were obtained. The table came from immunoSEQ multiplex PCR; TCRdb's copy has only in-frame clones and leaves some out. The V and J calls and clone size come from that table; D and trimming were worked out from the DNA. This table holds roughly 120,000 clones, 90% found once. The CDR3 consists of 17 residues. J lost 3 bases, V lost 2 bases, and 5 bases had no gene match. CDR1 MNHEY and CDR2 SVGEGT come from the germline V gene.

Material: peripheral blood. This TCR derives from a human donor with active COVID-19. The donor label of this sample is uncertain. The chain employs TRBV6-2 or TRBV6-3 and TRBJ2-1; TRBD2 agrees at 12 bases. The CDR3 spells CASSYPTTSGGYNEQFF. CDR3 nucleotides: TGTGCCAGCAGTTACCCAACGACTAGCGGGGGCTACAATGAGCAGTTCTTC.